This is a list of T cell receptor beta chains from one sample in a study of blood T cell repertoires in COVID-19. Sequencing used immunoSEQ multiplex PCR; TCRdb keeps in-frame clones, though not all of them. Of 300,000 to 350,000 clones detected, around 90% appear once; the ten largest clones hold 2% to 3%. Material for sequencing was peripheral blood. Source of these receptors: a man aged 18-30 years with active or convalescent COVID-19. The CDR3 runs from the conserved cysteine through the conserved F or W. A D gene is named only where the DNA matches it firmly. Part of the rows lack a size; the others show once, few, many or a class for expanded clones.

clone_size: NA; cdr3_length: 16; d_call: NA; j_call: TRBJ2-7; v_call: TRBV28; cdr3_nt: TGTGCCAGCAGTTTAAGGTTTCGCGGCAGTTCCTACGAGCAGTACTTC; cdr3_aa: CASSLRFRGSSYEQYF
clone_size: NA; cdr3_length: 15; d_call: NA; j_call: TRBJ1-2; v_call: TRBV7-9; cdr3_nt: TGTGCCAGCAGCTGGGGGGAGGGTCTCGACTATGGCTACACCTTC; cdr3_aa: CASSWGEGLDYGYTF
clone_size: NA; cdr3_length: 14; d_call: TRBD1; j_call: TRBJ1-2; v_call: TRBV24-1; cdr3_nt: TGTGCCACCAGTGAGGCAGGGGGTTACTCTGGCTACACCTTC; cdr3_aa: CATSEAGGYSGYTF
clone_size: NA; cdr3_length: 12; d_call: NA; j_call: TRBJ2-1; v_call: TRBV6-2/TRBV6-3; cdr3_nt: TGTGCCAGCAGTTACACCAGGGATGAGCAGTTCTTC; cdr3_aa: CASSYTRDEQFF
clone_size: NA; cdr3_length: 18; d_call: NA; j_call: TRBJ2-3; v_call: TRBV7-9; cdr3_nt: TGTGCCAGCAGCTCCGGGTCGTTGGCAGGGTCTTTCACAGATACGCAGTATTTT; cdr3_aa: CASSSGSLAGSFTDTQYF
clone_size: NA; cdr3_length: 13; d_call: NA; j_call: TRBJ2-7; v_call: TRBV27; cdr3_nt: TGTGCCAGCAGTTTACTTTCGGGGAGCGAGCAGTACTTC; cdr3_aa: CASSLLSGSEQYF
clone_size: NA; cdr3_length: 13; d_call: NA; j_call: TRBJ1-6; v_call: TRBV2; cdr3_nt: TGTGCCAGCAGGAGACAGCCTGATTCACCCCTCCACTTT; cdr3_aa: CASRRQPDSPLHF
clone_size: NA; cdr3_length: 14; d_call: NA; j_call: TRBJ1-6; v_call: TRBV19; cdr3_nt: TGTGCCAGTACCCAGAGCCAGGGCAGTTCACCCCTCCACTTT; cdr3_aa: CASTQSQGSSPLHF
clone_size: NA; cdr3_length: 18; d_call: TRBD2; j_call: TRBJ2-7; v_call: TRBV7-7; cdr3_nt: TGTGCCAGCAGCCAGATAGAGATTGTAGCGGGGGTCCCCTACGAGCAGTACTTC; cdr3_aa: CASSQIEIVAGVPYEQYF
clone_size: NA; cdr3_length: 14; d_call: NA; j_call: TRBJ2-7; v_call: TRBV5-1; cdr3_nt: TGCGCCAGCGGGCCGACAGGTGGATCCTACGAGCAGTACTTC; cdr3_aa: CASGPTGGSYEQYF
clone_size: NA; cdr3_length: 16; d_call: TRBD1; j_call: TRBJ2-7; v_call: TRBV6-1; cdr3_nt: TGTGCCAGCAGTGAGGGGGACAGGATGGATCCCTACGAGCAGTACTTC; cdr3_aa: CASSEGDRMDPYEQYF
clone_size: once; cdr3_length: 14; d_call: NA; j_call: TRBJ2-5; v_call: TRBV4-1; cdr3_nt: TGCGCCAGCAGCCAAGATAAGAGCCAAGAGACCCAGTACTTC; cdr3_aa: CASSQDKSQETQYF
clone_size: NA; cdr3_length: 16; d_call: TRBD1; j_call: TRBJ2-1; v_call: TRBV4-2; cdr3_nt: TGTGCCAGCAGCCAAGTACCGGGACAGGATAACAATGAGCAGTTCTTC; cdr3_aa: CASSQVPGQDNNEQFF
clone_size: once; cdr3_length: 16; d_call: TRBD2; j_call: TRBJ2-3; v_call: TRBV9; cdr3_nt: TGTGCCAGCAGCGTAGGGGGACTAGCGGTAACAGATACGCAGTATTTT; cdr3_aa: CASSVGGLAVTDTQYF
clone_size: NA; cdr3_length: 12; d_call: NA; j_call: TRBJ2-2; v_call: TRBV5-1; cdr3_nt: TGCGCCAGCAGCCATAACACCGGGGAGCTGTTTTTT; cdr3_aa: CASSHNTGELFF
clone_size: NA; cdr3_length: 13; d_call: NA; j_call: TRBJ1-2; v_call: TRBV11-2; cdr3_nt: TGTGCCAGCAGCTTAGCAGCTAACTATGGCTACACCTTC; cdr3_aa: CASSLAANYGYTF
clone_size: NA; cdr3_length: 13; d_call: NA; j_call: TRBJ2-1; v_call: TRBV27; cdr3_nt: TGTGCCAGCACCAGTTCCACCAACAATGAGCAGTTCTTC; cdr3_aa: CASTSSTNNEQFF
clone_size: NA; cdr3_length: 16; d_call: NA; j_call: TRBJ2-3; v_call: TRBV7-8; cdr3_nt: TGTGCCAGCAGCTTTGTTGGGGGCTCTAGCACAGATACGCAGTATTTT; cdr3_aa: CASSFVGGSSTDTQYF
clone_size: NA; cdr3_length: 13; d_call: NA; j_call: TRBJ1-4; v_call: TRBV5-5; cdr3_nt: TGTGCCAGCAGCTTGGGTCTAAATGAAAAACTGTTTTTT; cdr3_aa: CASSLGLNEKLFF
clone_size: NA; cdr3_length: 16; d_call: TRBD1; j_call: TRBJ1-6; v_call: TRBV20-1; cdr3_nt: TGCAGTGCTAGTGGGACAGGGGAATGGGTTAATTCACCCCTCCACTTT; cdr3_aa: CSASGTGEWVNSPLHF
clone_size: many; cdr3_length: 14; d_call: TRBD1; j_call: TRBJ1-4; v_call: TRBV2; cdr3_nt: TGTGCCAGCATGGACGGACAGGGGTCTGAAAAACTGTTTTTT; cdr3_aa: CASMDGQGSEKLFF
clone_size: NA; cdr3_length: 18; d_call: TRBD2; j_call: TRBJ2-7; v_call: TRBV27; cdr3_nt: TGTGCCAGCAGACGCGGACTAGCGGGTTTGACAAGCTCCTACGAGCAGTACTTC; cdr3_aa: CASRRGLAGLTSSYEQYF
clone_size: NA; cdr3_length: 17; d_call: TRBD1; j_call: TRBJ1-1; v_call: TRBV10-3; cdr3_nt: TGTGCCATCAGTGAGTCTAAGGACAGGGGTAGGGGCACTGAAGCTTTCTTT; cdr3_aa: CAISESKDRGRGTEAFF
clone_size: NA; cdr3_length: 18; d_call: TRBD2; j_call: TRBJ2-5; v_call: TRBV6-2/TRBV6-3; cdr3_nt: TGTGCCAGCAGCGTACACCCCGCGACTAGCGGGGGGGCAGAGACCCAGTACTTC; cdr3_aa: CASSVHPATSGGAETQYF
clone_size: NA; cdr3_length: 16; d_call: NA; j_call: TRBJ2-1; v_call: TRBV6-1; cdr3_nt: TGTGCCAGCAGTGAAGCATGGGGGGGGGCTTACAATGAGCAGTTCTTC; cdr3_aa: CASSEAWGGAYNEQFF
clone_size: NA; cdr3_length: 13; d_call: NA; j_call: TRBJ1-2; v_call: TRBV6-1; cdr3_nt: TGTGCCAGCAGTGAATTGGCAGCGGGAGGCTACACCTTC; cdr3_aa: CASSELAAGGYTF
clone_size: NA; cdr3_length: 14; d_call: NA; j_call: TRBJ2-3; v_call: TRBV20-1; cdr3_nt: TGCAGTGCTAGTGGCAGGGGCCACGCAGATACGCAGTATTTT; cdr3_aa: CSASGRGHADTQYF
clone_size: NA; cdr3_length: 14; d_call: TRBD1; j_call: TRBJ2-3; v_call: TRBV27; cdr3_nt: TGTGCCAGCACCCGGACAGGGGGTTTGAATACGCAGTATTTT; cdr3_aa: CASTRTGGLNTQYF
clone_size: NA; cdr3_length: 16; d_call: NA; j_call: TRBJ2-5; v_call: TRBV11-2; cdr3_nt: TGTGCCAGCAGCATCCCACGGGACACGCTTCAAGAGACCCAGTACTTC; cdr3_aa: CASSIPRDTLQETQYF
clone_size: few; cdr3_length: 18; d_call: TRBD2; j_call: TRBJ2-3; v_call: TRBV5-1; cdr3_nt: TGCGCCAGCAGCTTGGGGCTAGCGGGAGGGGCCTGGGTTGATACGCAGTATTTT; cdr3_aa: CASSLGLAGGAWVDTQYF
clone_size: once; cdr3_length: 14; d_call: TRBD1; j_call: TRBJ2-5; v_call: TRBV6-5; cdr3_nt: TGTGCCAGCAGTTCCGGGACAGGGTACGAGACCCAGTACTTC; cdr3_aa: CASSSGTGYETQYF
clone_size: NA; cdr3_length: 17; d_call: NA; j_call: TRBJ1-3; v_call: TRBV28; cdr3_nt: TGTGCCAGCAGTTTATGGGCGGGAACGAACTCTGGAAACACCATATATTTT; cdr3_aa: CASSLWAGTNSGNTIYF
clone_size: NA; cdr3_length: 13; d_call: NA; j_call: TRBJ1-2; v_call: TRBV6-5; cdr3_nt: TGTGCCAGCAGTTACACCCAGGGACAAGGCTACACCTTC; cdr3_aa: CASSYTQGQGYTF
clone_size: NA; cdr3_length: 13; d_call: TRBD1; j_call: TRBJ1-1; v_call: TRBV10-2; cdr3_nt: TGCGCCAGCAGCAGGGACAGGGCCACTGAAGCTTTCTTT; cdr3_aa: CASSRDRATEAFF
clone_size: NA; cdr3_length: 13; d_call: NA; j_call: TRBJ2-5; v_call: TRBV19; cdr3_nt: TGTGCCAGTAACGAGGGTCTGGGGGAGACCCAGTACTTC; cdr3_aa: CASNEGLGETQYF
clone_size: NA; cdr3_length: 15; d_call: TRBD1; j_call: TRBJ1-1; v_call: TRBV7-8; cdr3_nt: TGTGCCAGCAGCCCCCGGGACAGGGTGAACACTGAAGCTTTCTTT; cdr3_aa: CASSPRDRVNTEAFF
clone_size: NA; cdr3_length: 16; d_call: NA; j_call: TRBJ1-6; v_call: TRBV7-2; cdr3_nt: TGTGCCAGCAGCTTGGGTGGTCAGACTTATAATTCACCCCTCCACTTT; cdr3_aa: CASSLGGQTYNSPLHF
clone_size: NA; cdr3_length: 13; d_call: NA; j_call: TRBJ1-6; v_call: TRBV12-3/TRBV12-4; cdr3_nt: TGTGCCAGCAGTCCCCCAAGGTTCGCGGCCCTCCACTTT; cdr3_aa: CASSPPRFAALHF
clone_size: NA; cdr3_length: 11; d_call: NA; j_call: TRBJ1-2; v_call: TRBV28; cdr3_nt: TGTGCCAGCAGTTACAGGATTGACTACACCTTC; cdr3_aa: CASSYRIDYTF